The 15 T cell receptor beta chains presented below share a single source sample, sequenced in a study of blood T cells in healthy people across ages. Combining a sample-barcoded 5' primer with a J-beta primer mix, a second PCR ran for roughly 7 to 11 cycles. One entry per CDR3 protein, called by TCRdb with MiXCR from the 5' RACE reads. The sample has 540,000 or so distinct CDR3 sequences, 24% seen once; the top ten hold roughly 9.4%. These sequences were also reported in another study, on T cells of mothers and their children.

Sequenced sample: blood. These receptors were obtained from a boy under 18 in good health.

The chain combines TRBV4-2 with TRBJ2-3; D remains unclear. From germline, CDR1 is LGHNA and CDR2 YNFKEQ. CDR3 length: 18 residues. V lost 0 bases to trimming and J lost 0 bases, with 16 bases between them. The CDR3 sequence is CASSQDPSSLLSTDTQYF. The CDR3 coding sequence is TGTGCCAGCAGCCAAGATCCGAGCTCTCTACTGAGCACAGATACGCAGTATTTT.

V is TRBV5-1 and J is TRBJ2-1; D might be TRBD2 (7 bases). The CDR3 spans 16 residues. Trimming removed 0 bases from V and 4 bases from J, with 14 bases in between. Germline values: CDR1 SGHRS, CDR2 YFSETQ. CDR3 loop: CASSLELGGVYNEQFF. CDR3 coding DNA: TGCGCCAGCAGCTTGGAGCTAGGGGGGGTTTACAATGAGCAGTTCTTC.

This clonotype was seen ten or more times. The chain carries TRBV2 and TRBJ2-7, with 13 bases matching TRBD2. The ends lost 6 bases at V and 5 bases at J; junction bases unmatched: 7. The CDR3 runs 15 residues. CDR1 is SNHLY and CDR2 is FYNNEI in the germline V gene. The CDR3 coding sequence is TGTGCCAGCAGCGCTCGGACTAGCGGGAGTCACGAGCAGTACTTC. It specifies CASSARTSGSHEQYF.

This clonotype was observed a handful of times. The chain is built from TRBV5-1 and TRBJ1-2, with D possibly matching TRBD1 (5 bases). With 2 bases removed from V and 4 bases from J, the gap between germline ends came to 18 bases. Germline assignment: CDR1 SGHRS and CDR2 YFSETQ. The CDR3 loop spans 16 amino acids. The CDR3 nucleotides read TGCGCCAGCAGCTTCCGGTCAGGGATTGGGTCCTATGGCTACACCTTC. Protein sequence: CASSFRSGIGSYGYTF.

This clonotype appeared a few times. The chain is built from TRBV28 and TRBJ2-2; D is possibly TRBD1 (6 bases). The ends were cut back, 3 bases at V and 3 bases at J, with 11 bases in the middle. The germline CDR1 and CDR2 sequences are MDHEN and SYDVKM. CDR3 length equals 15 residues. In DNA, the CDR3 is TGTGCCAGCAGTTTTCCAGGGGCGGACACCGGGGAGCTGTTTTTT. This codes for CASSFPGADTGELFF.

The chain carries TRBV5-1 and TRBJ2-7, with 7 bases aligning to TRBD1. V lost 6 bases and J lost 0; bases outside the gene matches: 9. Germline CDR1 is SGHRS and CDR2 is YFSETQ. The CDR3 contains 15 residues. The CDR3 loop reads CASKITGQISYEQYF. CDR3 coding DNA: TGCGCCAGCAAGATTACGGGACAGATCTCCTACGAGCAGTACTTC.

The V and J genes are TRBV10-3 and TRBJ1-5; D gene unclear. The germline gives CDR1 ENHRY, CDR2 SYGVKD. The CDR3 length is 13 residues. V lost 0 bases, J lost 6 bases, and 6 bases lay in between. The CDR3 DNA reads TGTGCCATCAGTGAGTCTCCTGTTCAGCCCCAGCATTTT. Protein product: CAISESPVQPQHF.

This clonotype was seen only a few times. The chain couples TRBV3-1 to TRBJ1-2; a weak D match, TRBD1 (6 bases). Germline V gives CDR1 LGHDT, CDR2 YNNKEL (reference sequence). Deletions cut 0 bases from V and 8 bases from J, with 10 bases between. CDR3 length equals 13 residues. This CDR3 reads CASSQEQGGGYTF. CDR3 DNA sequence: TGTGCCAGCAGCCAAGAACAGGGAGGCGGCTACACCTTC.

In nucleotides, the CDR3 is TGTGCCAGCAGAGGTGGGGGGGGAGGGACCCAGTACTTC. It yields the protein CASRGGGGGTQYF. V usage is TRBV11-2 and J usage is TRBJ2-1; 7 positions agree with TRBD2. The DNA end favors TRBJ2-5, so the J call may be wrong. Per the germline V gene, CDR1 is SGHAT and CDR2 is FQNNGV. The CDR3 length is 13 residues.

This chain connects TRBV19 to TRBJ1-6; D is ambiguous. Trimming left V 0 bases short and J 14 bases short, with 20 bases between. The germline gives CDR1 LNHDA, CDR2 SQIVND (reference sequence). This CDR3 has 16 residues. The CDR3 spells CASSIDGGSGFSALHF. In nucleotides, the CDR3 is TGTGCCAGTAGTATAGATGGTGGATCCGGTTTTTCGGCCCTCCACTTT.

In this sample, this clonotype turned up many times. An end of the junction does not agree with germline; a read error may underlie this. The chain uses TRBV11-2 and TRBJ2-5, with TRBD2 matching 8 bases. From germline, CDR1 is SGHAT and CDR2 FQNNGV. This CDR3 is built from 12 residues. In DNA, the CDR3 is TGTGCCAGCAGCTTGGGACCGGGAGGGATAAATTTC. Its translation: CASSLGPGGINF.

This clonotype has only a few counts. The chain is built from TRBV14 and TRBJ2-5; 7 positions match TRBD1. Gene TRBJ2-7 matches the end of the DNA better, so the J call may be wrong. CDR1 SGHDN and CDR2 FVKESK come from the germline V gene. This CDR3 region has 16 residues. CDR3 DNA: TGTGCCAGCAGCCACGCCGATGGGACAGCAACCTACGAGCAGTACTTC. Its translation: CASSHADGTATYEQYF.

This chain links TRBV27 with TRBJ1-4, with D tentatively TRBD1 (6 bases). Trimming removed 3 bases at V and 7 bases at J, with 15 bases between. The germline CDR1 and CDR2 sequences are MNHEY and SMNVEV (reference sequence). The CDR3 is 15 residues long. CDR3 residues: CASSFRRGEGEKLFF. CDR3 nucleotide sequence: TGTGCCAGCAGTTTTCGGAGGGGGGAAGGTGAAAAACTGTTTTTT.

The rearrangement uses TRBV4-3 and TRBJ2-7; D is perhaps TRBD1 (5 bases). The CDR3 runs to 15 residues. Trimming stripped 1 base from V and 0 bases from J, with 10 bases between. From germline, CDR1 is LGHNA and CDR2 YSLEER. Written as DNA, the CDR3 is TGCGCCAGCAGCCAAGTGGTGGGGCACTCCTACGAGCAGTACTTC. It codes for CASSQVVGHSYEQYF.

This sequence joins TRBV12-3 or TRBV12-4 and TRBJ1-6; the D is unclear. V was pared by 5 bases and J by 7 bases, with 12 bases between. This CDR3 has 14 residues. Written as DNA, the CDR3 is TGTGCCAGCAGTGCTACAGCTTCCAATTCACCCCTCCACTTT. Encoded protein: CASSATASNSPLHF.